Below, one T cell receptor beta chain is given with its context. The entry originates in a study of T cell repertoires in cytomegalovirus infection. Study summary: Evidence of both CMV infection and a matching HLA type came from public TCR beta signatures.

One entry per CDR3 protein results from TCRdb running MiXCR on the reads. This table holds 150,000 to 200,000 distinct CDR3 sequences, about a sixth found once. With 8 bases removed from V and 7 bases from J, the gap between germline ends came to 15 bases. The CDR3 spans 13 residues. Germline values: CDR1 MDHEN, CDR2 SYDVKM. The sequenced sample consisted of CD8+ T cells from PBMCs. This receptor was obtained from a human donor in good health (CMV status not recorded). Some clones in this sample may be carry-over from other donors' samples. The rearrangement links TRBV28 to TRBJ2-1, with unresolved D. CDR3 DNA: TGTGCCAGCCGACCCCAAGGGCCTAATGAGCAGTTCTTC. This gives the protein CASRPQGPNEQFF.